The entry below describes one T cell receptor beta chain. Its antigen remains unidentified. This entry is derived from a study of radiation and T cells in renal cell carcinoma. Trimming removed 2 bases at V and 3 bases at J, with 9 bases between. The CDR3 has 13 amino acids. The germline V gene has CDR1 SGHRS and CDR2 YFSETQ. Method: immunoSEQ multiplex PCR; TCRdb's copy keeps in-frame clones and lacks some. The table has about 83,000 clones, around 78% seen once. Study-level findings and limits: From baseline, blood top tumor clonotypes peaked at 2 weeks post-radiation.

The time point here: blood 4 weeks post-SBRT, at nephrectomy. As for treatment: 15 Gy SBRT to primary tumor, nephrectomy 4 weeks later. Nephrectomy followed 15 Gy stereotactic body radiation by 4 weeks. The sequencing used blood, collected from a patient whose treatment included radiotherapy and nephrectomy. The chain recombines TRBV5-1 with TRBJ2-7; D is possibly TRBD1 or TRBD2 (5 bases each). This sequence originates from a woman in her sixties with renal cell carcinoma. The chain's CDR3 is CASSFGGDYEQYF. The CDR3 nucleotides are TGCGCCAGCAGCTTTGGGGGAGACTACGAGCAGTACTTC. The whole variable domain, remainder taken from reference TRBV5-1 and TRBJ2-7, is KAGVTQTPRYLIKTRGQQVTLSCSPISGHRSVSWYQQTPGQGLQFLFEYFSETQRNKGNFPGRFSGRQFSNSRSEMNVSTLELGDSALYLCASSFGGDYEQYFGPGTRLTVT.